Listed here are 30 T cell receptor beta chains from one sample, sequenced in a study of T cell responses to AZD1222 COVID-19 vaccine (dated by TCRdb to the early 2020s). The sample's time point, from its label and the paper: baseline before first vaccination. Library preparation was by the immunoSEQ multiplex PCR assay. Imported from immuneACCESS, the table was reduced by TCRdb to in-frame sequences with V and J called. These copies leave out some clones; in studies compared against another copy, an unresolved V gene accounts for under half, and the cause of the remainder is not known. In all, the sample holds 140,000 to 150,000 clones, and about 93% of those were seen once. The top ten constitute 5.2% of the sample. The sequences come from peripheral blood, collected on day 0 of AZD1222 vaccination. Every receptor here comes from an adult in good health.

The sample holds one count of this clone. The chain couples TRBV19 to TRBJ2-2; D call uncertain. CDR1 and CDR2 from the germline V gene are LNHDA and SQIVND (reference sequence). This CDR3 region has 13 residues. V lost 10 bases and J lost 1, with 10 bases in between. This chain's CDR3 is CAMAARNTGELFF. CDR3 bases: TGTGCCATGGCAGCCAGGAACACCGGGGAGCTGTTTTTT.

This clone appeared once. The J gene is TRBJ1-5, the V gene TRBV7-2; perhaps TRBD1 as D (6 bases). With 2 bases removed from V and 4 bases from J, the gap between germline ends came to 12 bases. CDR3 size: 15 residues. CDR1 is SGHTA, CDR2 FQGNSA, per germline. CDR3 nucleotides: TGTGCCAGCAGCTTAAGCGTCAGGGGAAATCAGCCCCAGCATTTT. This translates into CASSLSVRGNQPQHF.

J is TRBJ2-1 and V is TRBV7-2, with 10 nucleotides matching TRBD2. V shed 0 bases and J 9 bases; nucleotides not matched to a gene: 5. The CDR3 length is 15 residues. Germline loops: CDR1 SGHTA, CDR2 FQGNSA. CDR3 in amino acids: CASSLASGRKGEQFF. The CDR3 DNA reads TGTGCCAGCAGCTTAGCTAGCGGGAGGAAGGGTGAGCAGTTCTTC.

The CDR3 region is CASSPYRADEQFF. CDR3 nucleotide sequence: TGTGCCAGCAGCCCATACAGGGCCGATGAGCAGTTCTTC. This chain connects TRBV6-5 to TRBJ2-1; possibly TRBD1 for D (6 bases). The CDR3 loop spans 13 amino acids. Per the germline V gene, CDR1 is MNHEY and CDR2 is SVGAGI. V was shortened by 6 bases and J by 8 bases, with 14 bases between the two germline ends.

V is TRBV19 and J is TRBJ2-7, with 10 nucleotides matching TRBD1. J lost 5 bases, V lost 5 bases, and 6 bases had no gene match. The CDR3 covers 14 residues. Germline loops: CDR1 LNHDA, CDR2 SQIVND (reference sequence). CDR3 in DNA: TGTGCCAGTAGTTGGACAGGGGGTTCCAACGAGCAGTACTTC. Protein sequence: CASSWTGGSNEQYF.

The V call is TRBV13, the J call TRBJ2-2; no clear D gene. V was trimmed by 5 bases and J by 4 bases, leaving 20 bases between them. CDR1 is PRHDT and CDR2 is FYEKMQ in the germline V gene (reference sequence). This CDR3 spans 17 amino acids. This chain's CDR3 is CASSPDPRASGTGELFF. In nucleotides, the CDR3 is TGTGCCAGCAGCCCGGACCCGAGAGCCAGTGGCACCGGGGAGCTGTTTTTT. Using reference TRBV13 and TRBJ2-2 for the parts outside the CDR3, the full variable domain is AAGVIQSPRHLIKEKRETATLKCYPIPRHDTVYWYQQGPGQDPQFLISFYEKMQSDKGSIPDRFSAQQFSDYHSELNMSSLELGDSALYFCASSPDPRASGTGELFFGEGSRLTVL.

The chain uses TRBV6-2 or TRBV6-3 and TRBJ2-4; D remains ambiguous. There are 12 residues in the CDR3. Germline V gene data show CDR1 as MNHEY and CDR2 as SVGEGT. Trimming removed 3 bases at V and 6 bases at J, with 6 bases between. The CDR3 is CASSYQLNIQYF. In nucleotides, the CDR3 is TGTGCCAGCAGTTATCAGTTAAACATTCAGTACTTC.

This rearrangement joins TRBV10-3 to TRBJ1-6, with no clear D. Germline-derived CDR1 and CDR2 are ENHRY and SYGVKD. The ends were cut back, 0 bases at V and 7 bases at J, with 4 bases in the middle. The CDR3 is 13 residues long. DNA for the CDR3: TGTGCCATCAGTGAGTCGAGGAATTCACCCCTCCACTTT. It encodes CAISESRNSPLHF.

J is TRBJ1-5 and V is TRBV4-1; weak D call: TRBD1 (6 bases). CDR1 is MGHRA, CDR2 YSYEKL, per germline. The CDR3 length is 15 residues. Trimming shortened V by 0 bases and J by 6 bases, and 12 bases separated the two germline ends. CDR3 sequence: CASSQDPGGLQPQHF. Written as DNA, the CDR3 is TGCGCCAGCAGCCAAGATCCGGGGGGGCTTCAGCCCCAGCATTTT.

This clone was picked up one time. J is TRBJ1-5 and V is TRBV28, with TRBD1 as a possible D gene (5 bases). Germline-derived CDR1 and CDR2 are MDHEN and SYDVKM. This CDR3 comprises 17 residues. Trimming pared 3 bases from V and 0 bases from J, leaving 15 bases between. The CDR3 DNA sequence: TGTGCCAGCAGTTTTCTCAGAGGGGAGGGTAGCAATCAGCCCCAGCATTTT. Protein sequence: CASSFLRGEGSNQPQHF.

This clone was observed a handful of times. The rearrangement uses TRBV5-1 and TRBJ2-3; maybe TRBD1 (5 bases). Germline V gene lookup returns CDR1 SGHRS and CDR2 YFSETQ. The V end was cut by 4 bases, the J end by 0 bases, with 12 bases between. This CDR3 has 15 amino acids. CDR3 sequence (DNA): TGCGCCAGCAGCCAGGTCAGGGCTAGCACAGATACGCAGTATTTT. Protein product: CASSQVRASTDTQYF.

The chain couples TRBV28 to TRBJ2-1; D gene ambiguous. The CDR3 contains 12 residues. CDR1 MDHEN and CDR2 SYDVKM come from the germline V gene. V was trimmed by 6 bases and J by 2 bases, leaving 5 bases between them. CDR3 nucleotide sequence: TGTGCCAGCAGGGCGGCCTACAATGAGCAGTTCTTC. Protein product: CASRAAYNEQFF. Full variable domain (rest looked up from reference TRBV28 and TRBJ2-1): DVKVTQSSRYLVKRTGEKVFLECVQDMDHENMFWYRQDPGLGLRLIYFSYDVKMKEKGDIPEGYSVSREKKERFSLILESASTNQTSMYLCASRAAYNEQFFGPGTRLTVL.

The rearrangement uses TRBV12-3 or TRBV12-4 and TRBJ1-4, with 7 positions matching TRBD1. The CDR3 loop spans 13 amino acids. V was clipped by 5 bases and J by 7 bases; unmatched bases: 4. CDR3: CASSGTDFEKLFF. DNA of the CDR3: TGTGCCAGCAGTGGGACAGACTTTGAAAAACTGTTTTTT.

The chain couples TRBV10-3 to TRBJ1-1; D call uncertain. With 2 bases removed from V and 0 bases from J, the gap between germline ends came to 10 bases. The germline V gene has CDR1 ENHRY and CDR2 SYGVKD. There are 15 residues in the CDR3. CDR3 loop: CAISENRELNTEAFF. CDR3 in DNA: TGTGCCATCAGTGAGAACAGAGAATTGAACACTGAAGCTTTCTTT.

DNA of the CDR3: TGTGCCAGCAGCTTCTTTGGGATGAACTATGGCTACACCTTC. Protein sequence: CASSFFGMNYGYTF. The V call is TRBV7-2, the J call TRBJ1-2, with D hard to call. V was trimmed by 3 bases and J by 2 bases, leaving 10 bases between them. The CDR3 contains 14 residues. Germline CDR1 SGHTA, CDR2 FQGNSA.

This rearrangement joins TRBV9 to TRBJ1-3; no clear D. The germline V and J ends were trimmed by 6 bases and 2 bases, with 24 bases remaining between them. Germline values: CDR1 SGDLS, CDR2 YYNGEE. The CDR3 totals 18 residues. The CDR3 nucleotides read TGTGCCAGCACCCCAGCGGTTAGGGCCGCCGGGCCTGGAAACACCATATATTTT. The encoded protein is CASTPAVRAAGPGNTIYF. Drawing the rest from reference TRBV9 and TRBJ1-3, the complete variable domain is DSGVTQTPKHLITATGQRVTLRCSPRSGDLSVYWYQQSLDQGLQFLIQYYNGEERAKGNILERFSAQQFPDLHSELNLSSLELGDSALYFCASTPAVRAAGPGNTIYFGEGSWLTVV.

The chain combines TRBV28 with TRBJ1-5, with D unclear. The germline V and J ends were trimmed by 3 bases and 2 bases, with 5 bases remaining between them. This CDR3 spans 13 amino acids. CDR1 and CDR2 from the germline V gene are MDHEN and SYDVKM. This chain's CDR3 is CASSFHGNQPQHF. CDR3 bases: TGTGCCAGCAGTTTTCACGGCAATCAGCCCCAGCATTTT.

The J gene is TRBJ2-7, the V gene TRBV27; D uncertain. Looked up from germline, CDR1 is MNHEY and CDR2 is SMNVEV (reference sequence). V shed 2 bases and J shed 7 bases, with 18 bases lying between them. The CDR3 extends over 15 amino acids. CDR3: CASSLSASRIGEQYF. As DNA, the CDR3 is TGTGCCAGCAGTTTAAGCGCGAGCCGTATAGGTGAGCAGTACTTC.

This chain joins TRBV7-9 and TRBJ2-5; D uncertain. V lost 4 bases, J lost 4 bases, and 7 bases lay in between. Germline lookup yields CDR1 SEHNR and CDR2 FQNEAQ (reference sequence). This CDR3 has 12 residues. The CDR3 nucleotides read TGTGCCAGCAGCTCCCCGGGAGAGACCCAGTACTTC. Translating it yields CASSSPGETQYF. The whole variable domain, filled in from reference TRBV7-9 and TRBJ2-5, reads DTGVSQNPRHKITKRGQNVTFRCDPISEHNRLYWYRQTLGQGPEFLTYFQNEAQLEKSRLLSDRFSAERPKGSFSTLEIQRTEQGDSAMYLCASSSPGETQYFGPGTRLLVL.

This sequence joins TRBV7-8 and TRBJ1-1; tentative D call: TRBD1 (6 bases). Germline CDR1 and CDR2: SGHVS and FQNEAQ. There are 17 residues in the CDR3. V dropped 1 base and J dropped 4 bases, with 19 bases sitting between them. CDR3 amino acids: CASSLDPRAGESTEAFF. The CDR3 bases are TGTGCCAGCAGCTTAGATCCCAGGGCAGGGGAGTCCACTGAAGCTTTCTTT.

The chain is built from TRBV27 and TRBJ2-2; 7 nucleotides line up with TRBD1. The CDR3 covers 17 residues. Per the germline V gene, CDR1 is MNHEY and CDR2 is SMNVEV (reference sequence). V was clipped by 3 bases and J by 3 bases; unmatched bases: 10. Written as DNA, the CDR3 is TGTGCCAGCAGTTTGGGACAGTTTCCAGGCCACACCGGGGAGCTGTTTTTT. Amino acids: CASSLGQFPGHTGELFF.

This sequence joins TRBV5-4 and TRBJ2-3; 14 nucleotides align to TRBD2. CDR1 and CDR2 from the germline V gene are SGHNT and YYREEE (reference sequence). V lost 4 bases, J lost 2 bases, and 3 bases stayed unmatched. The CDR3 is made up of 16 amino acids. The CDR3 loop reads CASSMGLAGVTDTQYF. CDR3 nucleotides: TGTGCCAGCAGCATGGGACTAGCGGGGGTCACAGATACGCAGTATTTT.

The V and J genes are TRBV15 and TRBJ1-5; 7 nucleotides line up with TRBD1. The CDR3 covers 15 residues. The germline gives CDR1 LNHNV, CDR2 YYDKDF (reference sequence). The V and J ends lost 2 bases and 3 bases, in that order; junction bases with no gene match: 4. The CDR3 sequence is CATSRKGTDNQPQHF. The CDR3, as DNA: TGTGCCACCAGCAGAAAGGGGACAGACAATCAGCCCCAGCATTTT.

This clone was observed once. This chain uses TRBV7-9 with TRBJ2-7; TRBD2 matches 7 bases. Germline assignment: CDR1 SEHNR and CDR2 FQNEAQ (reference sequence). V was clipped by 5 bases and J by 0 bases; unmatched bases: 10. The CDR3 runs 16 residues. The CDR3 protein is CASSTLSGGTSYEQYF. In DNA form, the CDR3 reads TGTGCCAGCAGCACCTTATCCGGGGGGACCTCCTACGAGCAGTACTTC.

The chain uses TRBV7-3 and TRBJ2-2, with unresolved D. Germline CDR1 SGHTA, CDR2 FQGTGA. Trimming pared 5 bases from V and 1 base from J, leaving 5 bases between. This CDR3 region has 13 residues. This chain's CDR3 is CASSPWNTGELFF. The CDR3, as DNA: TGTGCCAGCAGCCCCTGGAACACCGGGGAGCTGTTTTTT.

V and J are TRBV19 and TRBJ1-4; D gene ambiguous. V was shortened by 7 bases and J by 8 bases, with 8 bases between the two germline ends. Germline CDR1 LNHDA, CDR2 SQIVND (reference sequence). The CDR3 is 11 amino acids. CDR3 sequence: CASTEREKLFF. CDR3 DNA: TGTGCCAGTACCGAGCGGGAAAAACTGTTTTTT.

The chain uses TRBV9 and TRBJ2-1; 14 nucleotides align to TRBD2. The V gene's germline CDR1 is SGDLS and CDR2 YYNGEE. The CDR3 totals 14 residues. The V and J ends lost 10 bases and 8 bases, in that order; junction bases with no gene match: 8. Written as DNA, the CDR3 is TGTGCCTGTAAAGGGACTAGCGGGAGAGATGAGCAGTTCTTC. Translated: CACKGTSGRDEQFF. The variable domain in full, completed from reference TRBV9 and TRBJ2-1, reads DSGVTQTPKHLITATGQRVTLRCSPRSGDLSVYWYQQSLDQGLQFLIQYYNGEERAKGNILERFSAQQFPDLHSELNLSSLELGDSALYFCACKGTSGRDEQFFGPGTRLTVL.

In DNA form, the CDR3 reads TGTGCCATCAGTATGGGTCAAGGGGACACCCCTTTTGGCATAGATACGCAGTATTTT. Its translation: CAISMGQGDTPFGIDTQYF. The chain links TRBV10-3 to TRBJ2-3; D possibly corresponds to TRBD1 (6 bases). The CDR3 runs 19 residues. Germline V gene lookup returns CDR1 ENHRY and CDR2 SYGVKD. Between the trimmed V and J ends, which lost 5 bases and 5 bases, there was a span of 29 bases.

The chain has TRBV28 and TRBJ2-1; 8 nucleotides line up with TRBD2. In germline, CDR1 is MDHEN, CDR2 SYDVKM. The CDR3 has 16 residues. Trimming removed 5 bases from V and 7 bases from J; junction bases left unmatched: 13. CDR3 DNA: TGTGCCAGCAGTGCTGTAGGAGCGGGAGCAATAAATGAGCAGTTCTTC. It encodes CASSAVGAGAINEQFF.

The rearrangement links TRBV6-2 or TRBV6-3 to TRBJ2-7, with D perhaps being TRBD1 or TRBD2 (5 bases each). V shed 5 bases and J shed 3 bases, with 17 bases lying between them. Germline V lookup: CDR1 MNHEY, CDR2 SVGEGT. This CDR3 region has 15 residues. CDR3 nucleotides: TGTGCCAGCAGTCCGGGACCGCCACGGGTCTACGAGCAGTACTTC. Its translation is CASSPGPPRVYEQYF.